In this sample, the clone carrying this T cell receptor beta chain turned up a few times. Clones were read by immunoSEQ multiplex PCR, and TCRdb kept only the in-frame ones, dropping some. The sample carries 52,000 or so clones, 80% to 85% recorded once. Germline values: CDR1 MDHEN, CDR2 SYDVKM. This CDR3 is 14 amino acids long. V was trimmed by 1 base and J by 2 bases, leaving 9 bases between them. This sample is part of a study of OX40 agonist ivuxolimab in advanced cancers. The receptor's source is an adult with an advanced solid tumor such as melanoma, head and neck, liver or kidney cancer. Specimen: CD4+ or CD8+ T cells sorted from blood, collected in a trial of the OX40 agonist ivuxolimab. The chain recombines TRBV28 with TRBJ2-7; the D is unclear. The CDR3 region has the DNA TGTGCCAGCAGTTTATCTGGCGGCGCCTACGAGCAGTACTTC. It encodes CASSLSGGAYEQYF.